One and the same sample provided the 7 T cell receptor beta chains below, sequenced in a study of blood T cell repertoires in COVID-19. The method was immunoSEQ multiplex PCR; TCRdb's version includes in-frame clones alone and lacks a portion of them. The data contain 300,000 to 400,000 clones, 70% to 90% of them seen just once; the ten biggest clones take up approximately 1.6%. Sequences were obtained from peripheral blood. Receptor source: a woman aged 25 to 39 with COVID-19, enrolled during active disease.

This clone has only one observation. The chain joins TRBV10-1 to TRBJ2-1; TRBD2 might be the D (6 bases). Germline-derived CDR1 and CDR2 are WNHNN and SYGVQD (reference sequence). The CDR3 has 15 amino acids. V was trimmed by 4 bases and J by 8 bases, leaving 18 bases between them. The CDR3 nucleotides are TGCGCCAGCAGTGCGCGGGACGCACGGCCCGATGAGCAGTTCTTC. It translates to CASSARDARPDEQFF.

The V call is TRBV14, the J call TRBJ2-5; possibly TRBD2 for D (6 bases). Germline lookup yields CDR1 SGHDN and CDR2 FVKESK. The V end was cut by 4 bases, the J end by 1 base, with 10 bases between. The CDR3 is made up of 14 amino acids. The CDR3 nucleotides are TGTGCCAGCAGCCTCTTCGGGGGCCAAGAGACCCAGTACTTC. Its protein is CASSLFGGQETQYF.

This chain uses TRBV19 with TRBJ2-3, with 13 nucleotides matching TRBD2. The germline CDR1 and CDR2 sequences are LNHDA and SQIVND (reference sequence). V shed 4 bases and J 3 bases; nucleotides not matched to a gene: 4. The CDR3 sequence is 16 residues long. DNA of the CDR3: TGTGCCAGTAGTAAACTAGCGGGGGGGCTTACAGATACGCAGTATTTT. The encoded protein is CASSKLAGGLTDTQYF.

The chain has TRBV5-6 and TRBJ1-1; D not certain. The CDR3 extends over 13 amino acids. V lost 4 bases, J lost 0 bases, and 7 bases lay in between. Germline CDR1 and CDR2: SGHDT and YYEEEE. CDR3 sequence: CASSLALNTEAFF. In nucleotides, the CDR3 is TGTGCCAGCAGCCTAGCCTTGAACACTGAAGCTTTCTTT.

J is TRBJ2-2 and V is TRBV19, with TRBD1 identical over 7 bases. The CDR3 runs 14 residues. From germline, CDR1 is LNHDA and CDR2 SQIVND (reference sequence). The J segment lost 5 bases and the V segment lost 10 bases, leaving 10 bases of the junction unmatched. CDR3 sequence (DNA): TGTGCCACCAAAGTCGGACAGGAGACCGGGGAGCTGTTTTTT. Translating gives CATKVGQETGELFF.

This chain joins TRBV9 and TRBJ2-1; 8 bases line up with TRBD2. CDR1 is SGDLS and CDR2 is YYNGEE in the germline V gene. The CDR3 totals 16 residues. V shed 4 bases and J 4 bases; nucleotides not matched to a gene: 10. The CDR3 spells CASSPMGRGAYNEQFF. DNA of the CDR3: TGTGCCAGCAGCCCCATGGGGCGGGGGGCGTACAATGAGCAGTTCTTC.

The chain employs TRBV29-1 and TRBJ2-1; TRBD2 aligns across 12 bases. The junction had 5 bases not matched to a gene; V was cut back by 4 bases and J by 10 bases. This CDR3 spans 13 amino acids. Germline V gives CDR1 SQVTM, CDR2 ANQGSEA. This CDR3 is CSVASGGAKEQFF. In nucleotides, the CDR3 is TGCAGCGTTGCTAGCGGGGGGGCGAAGGAGCAGTTCTTC.